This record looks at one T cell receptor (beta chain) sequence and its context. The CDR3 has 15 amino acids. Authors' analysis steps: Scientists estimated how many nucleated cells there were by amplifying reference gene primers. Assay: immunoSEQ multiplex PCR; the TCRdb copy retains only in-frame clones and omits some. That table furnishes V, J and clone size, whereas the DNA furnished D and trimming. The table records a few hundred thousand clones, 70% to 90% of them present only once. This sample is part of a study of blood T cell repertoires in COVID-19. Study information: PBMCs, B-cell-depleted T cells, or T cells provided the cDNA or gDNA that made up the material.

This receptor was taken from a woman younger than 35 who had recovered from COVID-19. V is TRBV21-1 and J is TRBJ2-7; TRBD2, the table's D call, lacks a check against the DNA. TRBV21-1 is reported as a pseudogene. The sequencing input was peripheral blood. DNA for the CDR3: TGTGCCAGCAGCGAGGCCCTTTGGAGCAAACACGAGCAGTACTTC. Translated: CASSEALWSKHEQYF.